The 29 T cell receptor beta chains below all came from one sample that was sequenced in a study of blood T cell repertoires in COVID-19. Profiling relied on immunoSEQ multiplex PCR, and the TCRdb table lists in-frame clones only, not all of them. The table shows roughly 280,000 clones, with 70% to 90% occurring only once. Sequencing used PBMCs or T cells enriched from blood (not recorded which). Receptor source: a woman aged 25-40 years with acute COVID-19.

This clone was observed a few times. V gene TRBV29-1 combines with J gene TRBJ2-7, with D perhaps matching TRBD2 (6 bases). The CDR3 sequence is 14 residues long. Trimming stripped 4 bases from V and 1 base from J, with 14 bases between. Per germline, CDR1 SQVTM and CDR2 ANQGSEA. The CDR3: CSVGTMLESYEQYF. CDR3 coding DNA: TGCAGCGTTGGGACTATGCTGGAGTCCTACGAGCAGTACTTC.

The rearrangement links TRBV6-1 to TRBJ2-7, with TRBD2 identical over 11 bases. The germline CDR1 and CDR2 sequences are MNHNS and SASEGT. There are 17 residues in the CDR3. J lost 6 bases, V lost 2 bases, and 12 bases had no gene match. The CDR3 DNA reads as TGTGCCAGCAGTGAATACACCCTACTAGCGGGAGATAGCGAGCAGTACTTC. Protein product: CASSEYTLLAGDSEQYF.

The rearrangement joins TRBV3-1 (or the pseudogene TRBV3-2) to TRBJ1-1; 8 nucleotides align to TRBD1. CDR1 is LGHDT and CDR2 is YNNKEL in the germline V gene (reference sequence). The CDR3 totals 15 residues. V shed 2 bases and J 4 bases; nucleotides not matched to a gene: 6. The CDR3 DNA sequence: TGTGCCAGCAGCCAATGGGCAGGGACAGGCACTGAAGCTTTCTTT. This translates into CASSQWAGTGTEAFF.

The V and J genes are TRBV19 and TRBJ1-1; D not certain. Germline V CDR1 and CDR2: LNHDA, SQIVND (reference sequence). V was shortened by 2 bases and J by 5 bases, with 9 bases between the two germline ends. The CDR3 is 13 amino acids. In DNA form, the CDR3 reads TGTGCCAGTAGTATACGATCGCGGACTGAAGCTTTCTTT. This codes for CASSIRSRTEAFF.

The V call is TRBV7-9, the J call TRBJ2-3; 11 nucleotides align to TRBD1. V trimming: 1 base; J trimming: 4 bases; junction bases outside the gene matches: 10. Looked up from germline, CDR1 is SEHNR and CDR2 is FQNEAQ (reference sequence). The CDR3 sequence is 18 residues long. The CDR3 sequence: CASSLVGQGDLNPDTQYF. The CDR3 DNA reads TGTGCCAGCAGCTTAGTGGGACAGGGGGACCTAAACCCAGATACGCAGTATTTT.

The chain has TRBV19 and TRBJ2-5, with 10 bases fitting TRBD2. In germline, CDR1 is LNHDA, CDR2 SQIVND (reference sequence). CDR3 length: 14 residues. The junction had 5 bases not matched to a gene; V was cut back by 6 bases and J by 4 bases. The CDR3 spells CASSHSGGRETQYF. The DNA for the CDR3 is TGTGCCAGTAGCCATAGCGGGGGGCGAGAGACCCAGTACTTC. The full variable domain, with the rest looked up from reference TRBV19 and TRBJ2-5, is DGGITQSPKYLFRKEGQNVTLSCEQNLNHDAMYWYRQDPGQGLRLIYYSQIVNDFQKGDIAEGYSVSREKKESFPLTVTSAQKNPTAFYLCASSHSGGRETQYFGPGTRLLVL.

The rearrangement links TRBV10-3 to TRBJ1-4; TRBD1 aligns across 7 bases. Losses at the gene ends were 7 bases for V and 3 bases for J; bases not matched to a gene: 2. The CDR3 runs to 13 residues. Per germline, CDR1 ENHRY and CDR2 SYGVKD. The CDR3, as DNA: TGTGCCATCAAGGGACAGTCTAATGAAAAACTGTTTTTT. Translating gives CAIKGQSNEKLFF.

The rearrangement uses TRBV7-3 and TRBJ1-5; a weak D match, TRBD1 (5 bases). The CDR3 runs 16 residues. V was clipped by 4 bases and J by 2 bases, with 15 bases between them. The germline gives CDR1 SGHTA, CDR2 FQGTGA. CDR3: CASSCRRGNGNQPQHF. CDR3 DNA: TGTGCCAGCAGCTGCCGGAGGGGAAATGGCAATCAGCCCCAGCATTTT.

V and J are TRBV7-2 and TRBJ2-7, with TRBD1 matching over 8 bases. CDR3 length equals 16 residues. V gave up 2 bases and J gave up 0 bases; unmatched junction bases: 6. Germline CDR1 and CDR2: SGHTA and FQGNSA. The CDR3 sequence: CASSLLGTGDSYEQYF. In DNA, the CDR3 is TGTGCCAGCAGCTTATTGGGGACAGGTGACTCCTACGAGCAGTACTTC.

This chain joins TRBV5-1 and TRBJ1-1; tentatively, D is TRBD1 (5 bases). This CDR3 spans 13 amino acids. From germline, CDR1 is SGHRS and CDR2 YFSETQ. Trimming pared 5 bases from V and 0 bases from J, leaving 8 bases between. CDR3 DNA sequence: TGCGCCAGCAGACAGACAGTGAACACTGAAGCTTTCTTT. Translation gives CASRQTVNTEAFF.

J is TRBJ2-4 and V is TRBV3-1 (or the pseudogene TRBV3-2); 8 nucleotides match TRBD2. Trimming cost V 4 bases and J 7 bases; bases outside gene matches: 3. This CDR3 contains 13 residues. CDR1 LGHDT and CDR2 YNNKEL come from the germline V gene (reference sequence). The CDR3 DNA reads as TGTGCCAGCAGCCTGGCTAGCGGGAACATTCAGTACTTC. This sequence encodes CASSLASGNIQYF.

CDR3 sequence reads: CSVDRGGNTIYF. Written as DNA, the CDR3 is TGCAGCGTTGACAGGGGGGGAAACACCATATATTTT. J is TRBJ1-3 and V is TRBV29-1; TRBD1 matches at 7 bases. The ends lost 3 bases at V and 4 bases at J; junction bases unmatched: 0. Germline V gives CDR1 SQVTM, CDR2 ANQGSEA. The CDR3 length is 12 residues.

CDR3 coding DNA: TGTGCCAGCAGTCGGCCAGGCCAGCCCCAGCATTTT. Translating it yields CASSRPGQPQHF. J is TRBJ1-5 and V is TRBV6-5; the D is unclear. With 5 bases removed from V and 7 bases from J, the gap between germline ends came to 9 bases. CDR3 length: 12 amino acids. Germline V CDR1 and CDR2: MNHEY, SVGAGI.

The V call is TRBV24-1, the J call TRBJ1-1, with D possibly matching TRBD1 (6 bases). The CDR3 is made up of 17 amino acids. Germline values: CDR1 KGHDR, CDR2 SFDVKD. Between the trimmed V and J ends, which lost 7 bases and 6 bases, there was a span of 26 bases. CDR3 sequence: CATRASEVSDSEPEAFF. CDR3 DNA: TGTGCCACCAGAGCGTCCGAAGTGTCGGACAGTGAGCCTGAAGCTTTCTTT.

This rearrangement joins TRBV10-1 to TRBJ1-5, with D hard to call. Germline CDR1 WNHNN, CDR2 SYGVQD (reference sequence). V was pared by 10 bases and J by 0 bases, with 16 bases between. The CDR3 is 15 residues long. CDR3 sequence reads: CATRGGDHSNQPQHF. The CDR3, as DNA: TGCGCCACCCGAGGCGGAGACCATAGCAATCAGCCCCAGCATTTT.

In its sample, this clone was seen once. The chain links TRBV7-2 to TRBJ2-3; D is possibly TRBD2 (5 bases). V was shortened by 0 bases and J by 0 bases, with 10 bases between the two germline ends. CDR3 length: 16 residues. Germline V gene sequence: CDR1 SGHTA, CDR2 FQGNSA. For the CDR3, the DNA is TGTGCCAGCAGCTTAGCATTTGGCGGGAGCACAGATACGCAGTATTTT. This encodes CASSLAFGGSTDTQYF. Full variable domain (missing parts from reference TRBV7-2 and TRBJ2-3): GAGVSQSPSNKVTEKGKDVELRCDPISGHTALYWYRQSLGQGLEFLIYFQGNSAPDKSGLPSDRFSAERTGGSVSTLTIQRTQQEDSAVYLCASSLAFGGSTDTQYFGPGTRLTVL.

This clone was counted a single time. The V gene is TRBV6-5, the J gene TRBJ1-5, with 9 nucleotides matching TRBD1. V dropped 5 bases and J dropped 3; count of bases not matched to a gene: 5. Germline CDR1 MNHEY, CDR2 SVGAGI. The CDR3 sequence is 15 residues long. The CDR3 spells CASSIRTGDNQPQHF. The CDR3 nucleotides are TGTGCCAGCAGTATCCGGACAGGGGACAATCAGCCCCAGCATTTT.

The gene calls are TRBV28 and TRBJ1-3, with unresolved D. Between the trimmed V and J ends, which lost 7 bases and 4 bases, there was a span of 17 bases. Germline V lookup: CDR1 MDHEN, CDR2 SYDVKM. CDR3 length: 15 residues. This chain's CDR3 is CASNQPGLAGNTIYF. The CDR3 DNA sequence: TGTGCCAGCAACCAACCCGGTCTCGCCGGAAACACCATATATTTT.

The chain couples TRBV18 to TRBJ1-1; 9 bases fit TRBD1. The V segment lost 2 bases and the J segment 1 base; nucleotides outside the gene matches: 2. CDR3 length equals 15 residues. CDR1 and CDR2 (germline): KGHSH, LQKENI. As DNA, the CDR3 is TGTGCCAGCTCACCAGGACAGGGGAAGAACACTGAAGCTTTCTTT. Translated: CASSPGQGKNTEAFF.

The chain combines TRBV7-9 with TRBJ2-1, with 9 bases fitting TRBD2. The ends lost 5 bases at V and 8 bases at J; junction bases unmatched: 16. The V gene's germline CDR1 is SEHNR and CDR2 FQNEAQ (reference sequence). The CDR3 has 17 amino acids. CDR3 amino acids: CASSQGAAGGGRHEQFF. The CDR3 nucleotides are TGTGCCAGCAGCCAAGGAGCGGCGGGAGGGGGCCGTCATGAGCAGTTCTTC.

The V and J genes are TRBV6-5 and TRBJ1-2; 11 bases line up with TRBD1. J was trimmed by 7 bases and V by 1 base; bases with no gene match: 5. The CDR3 length is 15 residues. From germline, CDR1 is MNHEY and CDR2 SVGAGI. CDR3 sequence reads: CASSYLDRGLGGYTF. In DNA, the CDR3 is TGTGCCAGCAGTTACTTGGACAGGGGGCTTGGTGGCTACACCTTC.

J is TRBJ2-7 and V is TRBV4-2; 9 bases line up with TRBD1. CDR3 length equals 16 residues. The germline V gene encodes CDR1 LGHNA and CDR2 YNFKEQ. Trimming took 0 bases from V and 4 from J; bases not matched to a gene: 7. The CDR3 DNA reads TGTGCCAGCAGCCAAGAGGGACAGGGAGTTTTTTACGAGCAGTACTTC. This codes for CASSQEGQGVFYEQYF.

The chain uses TRBV15 and TRBJ2-2; D is unresolved. This CDR3 is built from 14 residues. Germline lookup yields CDR1 LNHNV and CDR2 YYDKDF (reference sequence). The V and J ends lost 0 bases and 2 bases respectively, with 4 bases between them. CDR3 bases: TGTGCCACCAGCAGAGATCTCAACACCGGGGAGCTGTTTTTT. This translates into CATSRDLNTGELFF.

V gene TRBV11-2 combines with J gene TRBJ2-1, with D maybe TRBD2 (5 bases). The length of the CDR3 is 13 residues. Germline CDR1 and CDR2: SGHAT and FQNNGV. The V end lost 6 bases, the J end lost 8 bases, and 14 bases lay between the germline ends. The CDR3 here is CASRADSRHEQFF. The CDR3 DNA follows: TGTGCCAGCAGGGCGGACTCGAGACATGAGCAGTTCTTC.

The gene calls are TRBV5-1 and TRBJ2-7; D not certain. V lost 4 bases and J lost 2, with 10 bases in between. CDR1 is SGHRS, CDR2 YFSETQ, per germline. The length of the CDR3 is 13 residues. The CDR3 nucleotides read TGCGCCAGCAGCGGGCTTTCTACCTACGAGCAGTACTTC. Its protein product is CASSGLSTYEQYF.

A single count supports this clone. This chain links TRBV28 with TRBJ1-2, with D maybe TRBD1 (6 bases). This CDR3 region has 16 residues. V lost 4 bases, J lost 2 bases, and 17 bases lay in between. Looked up from germline, CDR1 is MDHEN and CDR2 is SYDVKM. In nucleotides, the CDR3 is TGTGCCAGCAGTTCGACAACAGGGACCCCCAACTATGGCTACACCTTC. Translated, it gives CASSSTTGTPNYGYTF.

A note on this clone: The same CDR3 arises from other DNA sequences in this sample as well. The V gene is TRBV9, the J gene TRBJ2-1, with D maybe TRBD1 (5 bases). The V end lost 1 base, the J end lost 4 bases, and 12 bases lay between the germline ends. The CDR3 sequence is 15 residues long. The germline CDR1 and CDR2 sequences are SGDLS and YYNGEE. This CDR3 reads CASSVLAGSYNEQFF. CDR3 DNA: TGTGCCAGCAGCGTACTGGCAGGGTCATACAATGAGCAGTTCTTC.

CDR3 amino acids: CASSLAMGGNQPQHF. Here the CDR3 DNA reads TGTGCCAGCAGCTTAGCGATGGGGGGGAATCAGCCCCAGCATTTT. This chain links TRBV7-2 with TRBJ1-5; maybe TRBD1 (5 bases). Germline-derived CDR1 and CDR2 are SGHTA and FQGNSA. CDR3 length: 15 amino acids. V was clipped by 0 bases and J by 4 bases, with 10 bases between them.

This clone came up once. This chain links TRBV6-2 or TRBV6-3 with TRBJ2-2, with TRBD2 matching over 7 bases. J lost 2 bases, V lost 2 bases, and 2 bases had no gene match. Germline V lookup: CDR1 MNHEY, CDR2 SVGEGT. The CDR3 covers 15 residues. The CDR3 here is CASSYQAGNTGELFF. The DNA for the CDR3 is TGTGCCAGCAGTTACCAAGCGGGAAACACCGGGGAGCTGTTTTTT.